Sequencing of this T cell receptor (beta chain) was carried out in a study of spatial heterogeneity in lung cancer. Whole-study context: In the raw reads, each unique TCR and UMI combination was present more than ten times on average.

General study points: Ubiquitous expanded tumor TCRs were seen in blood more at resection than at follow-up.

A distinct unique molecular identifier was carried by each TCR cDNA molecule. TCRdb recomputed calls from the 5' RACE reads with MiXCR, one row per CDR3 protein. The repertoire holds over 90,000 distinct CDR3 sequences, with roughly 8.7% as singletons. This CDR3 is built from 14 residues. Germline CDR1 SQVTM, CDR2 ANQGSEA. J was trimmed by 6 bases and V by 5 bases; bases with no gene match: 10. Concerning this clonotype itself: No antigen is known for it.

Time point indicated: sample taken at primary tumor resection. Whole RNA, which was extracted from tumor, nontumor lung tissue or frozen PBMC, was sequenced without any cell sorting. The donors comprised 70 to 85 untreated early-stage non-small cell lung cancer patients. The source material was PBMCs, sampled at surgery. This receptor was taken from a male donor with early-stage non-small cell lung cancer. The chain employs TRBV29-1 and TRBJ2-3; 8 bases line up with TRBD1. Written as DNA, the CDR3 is TGCAGCGTTTCAGGGGGCGCCGTAGGGGATACGCAGTATTTT. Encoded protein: CSVSGGAVGDTQYF.